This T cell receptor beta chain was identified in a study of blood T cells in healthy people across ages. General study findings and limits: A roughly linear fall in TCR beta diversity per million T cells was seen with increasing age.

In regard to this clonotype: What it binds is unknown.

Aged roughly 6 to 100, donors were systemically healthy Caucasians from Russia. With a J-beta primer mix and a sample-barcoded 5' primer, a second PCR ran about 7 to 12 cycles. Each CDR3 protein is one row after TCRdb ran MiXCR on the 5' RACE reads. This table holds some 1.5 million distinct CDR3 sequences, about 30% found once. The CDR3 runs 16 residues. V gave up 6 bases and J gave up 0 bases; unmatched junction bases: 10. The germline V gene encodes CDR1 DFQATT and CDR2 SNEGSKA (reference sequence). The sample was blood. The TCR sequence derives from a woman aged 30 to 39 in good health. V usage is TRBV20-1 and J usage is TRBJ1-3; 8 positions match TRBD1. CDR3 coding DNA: TGCAGTGCGACCCGGACAGGGCTTAACTCTGGAAACACCATATATTTT. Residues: CSATRTGLNSGNTIYF.